This T cell receptor beta chain was obtained from a study of CD8+ T cells in alopecia areata. Study-wide findings and caveats: Whereas mice showed it more clearly, TCR sharing across patients was murkier, possibly because of HLA. Under tofacitinib, fewer expanded CD8+ clones appeared among the top 100 scalp clones.

The treatment: oral pan-JAK inhibitor, 5-10 mg twice daily. Investigators sorted PBMCs to obtain both CD4+ and CD8+ T cells. This clone was seen ten or more times. The antigen is not known. RNA extraction and reverse transcription yielded cDNA as sequencing template. Some clones are missing from TCRdb's copy, which holds only in-frame ones; the method was immunoSEQ multiplex PCR. The table has roughly 220,000 clones, roughly two fifths seen once. V lost 5 bases to trimming and J lost 2 bases, with 12 bases between them. The CDR3 runs to 15 residues. CDR1 and CDR2 from the germline V gene are SGHTA and FQGNSA.

The clonotype was recovered from a human donor with alopecia areata. The J gene is TRBJ2-2, the V gene TRBV7-2; D unclear. The sample here was CD4+ T cells sorted from blood, taken at roughly week 30, from a patient treated with tofacitinib. The CDR3 bases are TGTGCCAGCAGCCTCGACCTAATTAACACCGGGGAGCTGTTTTTT. Amino acid sequence: CASSLDLINTGELFF.